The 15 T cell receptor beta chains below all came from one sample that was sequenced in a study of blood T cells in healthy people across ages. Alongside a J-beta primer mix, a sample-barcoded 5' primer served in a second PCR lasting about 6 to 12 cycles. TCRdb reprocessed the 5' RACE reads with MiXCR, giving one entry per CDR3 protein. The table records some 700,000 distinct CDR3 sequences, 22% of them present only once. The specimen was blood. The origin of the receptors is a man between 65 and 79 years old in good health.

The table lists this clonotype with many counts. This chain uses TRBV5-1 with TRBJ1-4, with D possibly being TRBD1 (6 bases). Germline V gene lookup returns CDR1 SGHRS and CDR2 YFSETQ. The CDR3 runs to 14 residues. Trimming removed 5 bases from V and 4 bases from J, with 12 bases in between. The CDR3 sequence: CASRTGTDNEKLFF. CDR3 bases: TGCGCCAGCAGAACAGGGACGGATAATGAAAAACTGTTTTTT.

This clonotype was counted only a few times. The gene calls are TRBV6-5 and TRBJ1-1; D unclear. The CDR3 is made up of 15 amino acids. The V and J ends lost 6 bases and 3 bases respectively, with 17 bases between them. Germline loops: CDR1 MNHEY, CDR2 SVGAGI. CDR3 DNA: TGTGCCAGCAGCCCCTGGGCGAGAAGTTACACTGAAGCTTTCTTT. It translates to CASSPWARSYTEAFF.

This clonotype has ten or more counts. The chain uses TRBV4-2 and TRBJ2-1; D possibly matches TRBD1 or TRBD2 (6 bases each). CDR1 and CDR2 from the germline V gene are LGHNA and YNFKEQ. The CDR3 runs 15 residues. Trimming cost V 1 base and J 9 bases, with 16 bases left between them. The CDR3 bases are TGTGCCAGCAGCCAAGGCGCACAGGGAGGAAGTGAGCAGTTCTTC. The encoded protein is CASSQGAQGGSEQFF.

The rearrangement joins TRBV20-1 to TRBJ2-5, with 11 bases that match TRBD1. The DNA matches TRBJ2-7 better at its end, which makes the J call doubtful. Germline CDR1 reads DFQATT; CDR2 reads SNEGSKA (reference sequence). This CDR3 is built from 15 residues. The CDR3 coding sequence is TGCAGTGCTAGAGCGGGGACAGGGGGCTCCTACGAGCAGTACTTC. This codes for CSARAGTGGSYEQYF.

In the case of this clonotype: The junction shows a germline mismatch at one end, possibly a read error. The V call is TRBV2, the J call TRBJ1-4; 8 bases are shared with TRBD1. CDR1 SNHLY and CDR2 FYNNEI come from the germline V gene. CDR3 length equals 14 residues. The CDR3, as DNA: TGTGCCAGCAGGGAGGACAGGGTCAATGAAACACTGTTTTTT. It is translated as CASREDRVNETLFF.

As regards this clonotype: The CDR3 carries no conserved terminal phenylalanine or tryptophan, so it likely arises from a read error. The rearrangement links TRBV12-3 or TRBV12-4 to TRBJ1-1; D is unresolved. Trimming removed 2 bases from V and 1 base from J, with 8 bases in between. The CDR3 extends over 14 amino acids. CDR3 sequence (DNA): TGTGCCAGCAGTTTATCTGGCACGAACACTGAAGCTTTCGTT. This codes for CASSLSGTNTEAFV.

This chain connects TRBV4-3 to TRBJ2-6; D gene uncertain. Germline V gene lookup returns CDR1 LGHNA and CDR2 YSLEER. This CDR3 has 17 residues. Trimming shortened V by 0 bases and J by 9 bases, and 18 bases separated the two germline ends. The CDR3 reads CASSQDWVQDALNVLTF. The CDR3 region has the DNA TGCGCCAGCAGCCAAGATTGGGTCCAGGACGCCCTCAACGTCCTGACTTTC.

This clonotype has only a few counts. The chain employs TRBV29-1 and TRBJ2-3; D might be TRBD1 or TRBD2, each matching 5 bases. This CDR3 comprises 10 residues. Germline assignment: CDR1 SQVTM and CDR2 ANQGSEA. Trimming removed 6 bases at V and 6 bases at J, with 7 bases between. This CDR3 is CSVGEDTQYF. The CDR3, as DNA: TGCAGCGTGGGGGAGGATACGCAGTATTTT.

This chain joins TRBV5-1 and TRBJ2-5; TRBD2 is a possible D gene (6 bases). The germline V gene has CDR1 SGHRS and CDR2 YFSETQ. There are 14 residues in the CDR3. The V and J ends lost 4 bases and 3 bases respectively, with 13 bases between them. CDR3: CASSASRLEETQYF. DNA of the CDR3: TGCGCCAGCAGCGCGTCGAGACTAGAAGAGACCCAGTACTTC.

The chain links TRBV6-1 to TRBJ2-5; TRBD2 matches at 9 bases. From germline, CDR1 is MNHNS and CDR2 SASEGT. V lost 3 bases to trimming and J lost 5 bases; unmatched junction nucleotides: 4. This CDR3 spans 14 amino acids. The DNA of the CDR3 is TGTGCCAGCAGTGAGGGACTAGCCCAGGAGACCCAGTACTTC. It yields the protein CASSEGLAQETQYF.

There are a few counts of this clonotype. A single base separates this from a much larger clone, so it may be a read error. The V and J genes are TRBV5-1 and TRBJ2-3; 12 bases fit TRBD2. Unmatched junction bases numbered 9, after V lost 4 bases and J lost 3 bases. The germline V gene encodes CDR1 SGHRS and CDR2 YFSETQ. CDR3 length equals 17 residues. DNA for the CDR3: TGCGCCAGCAGCCTTTCCCCCGGGACTAGCGGGACAGATACGCAGTATTTT. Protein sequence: CASSLSPGTSGTDTQYF.

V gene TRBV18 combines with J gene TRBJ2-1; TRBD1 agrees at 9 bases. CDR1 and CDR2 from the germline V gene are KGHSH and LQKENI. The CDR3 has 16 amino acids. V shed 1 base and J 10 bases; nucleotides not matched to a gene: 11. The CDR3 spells CASSPLDRGFGNEQFF. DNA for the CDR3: TGTGCCAGCTCACCACTAGACAGGGGGTTTGGCAACGAGCAGTTCTTC.

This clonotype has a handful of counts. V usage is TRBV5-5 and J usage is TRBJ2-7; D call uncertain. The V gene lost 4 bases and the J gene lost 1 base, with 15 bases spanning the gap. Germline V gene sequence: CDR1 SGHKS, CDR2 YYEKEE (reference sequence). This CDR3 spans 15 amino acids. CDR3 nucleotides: TGTGCCAGCAGCCCCTTTCTGGCGAAGTCCTACGAGCAGTACTTC. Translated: CASSPFLAKSYEQYF. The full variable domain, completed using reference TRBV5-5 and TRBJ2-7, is DAGVTQSPTHLIKTRGQQVTLRCSPISGHKSVSWYQQVLGQGPQFIFQYYEKEERGRGNFPDRFSARQFPNYSSELNVNALLLGDSALYLCASSPFLAKSYEQYFGPGTRLTVT.

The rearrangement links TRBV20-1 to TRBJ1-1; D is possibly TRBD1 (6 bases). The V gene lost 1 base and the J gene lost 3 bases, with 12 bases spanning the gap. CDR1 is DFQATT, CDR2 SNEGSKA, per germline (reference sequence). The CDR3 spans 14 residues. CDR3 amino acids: CSARAGAQDTEAFF. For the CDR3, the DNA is TGCAGTGCTAGAGCAGGGGCGCAAGACACTGAAGCTTTCTTT.

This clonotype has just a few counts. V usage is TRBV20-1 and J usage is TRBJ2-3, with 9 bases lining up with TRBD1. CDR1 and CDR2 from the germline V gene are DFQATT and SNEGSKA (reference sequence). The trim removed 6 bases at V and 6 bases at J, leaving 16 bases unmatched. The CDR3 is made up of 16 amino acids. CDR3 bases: TGCAGTGCGAACAACAGGGGGCAAGTTCTTGTGGATACGCAGTATTTT. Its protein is CSANNRGQVLVDTQYF.